The 6 T cell receptor beta chains below all came from one sample that was sequenced in a study of control samples from healthy donors and cancer patients. Using immunoSEQ multiplex PCR, the repertoire was profiled, and TCRdb retains in-frame clones only, with some absent. The table lists tens of thousands of clones, 84% of them singletons. The source material was PBMCs. Every receptor here comes from a woman between 50 and 59 years old with lung cancer.

This clone was detected once. The rearrangement uses TRBV4-3 and TRBJ1-2; weak D call: TRBD1 (6 bases). V was trimmed by 0 bases and J by 8 bases, leaving 16 bases between them. From germline, CDR1 is LGHNA and CDR2 YSLEER. CDR3 length equals 15 residues. The CDR3 loop reads CASSQDRAGVFGYTF. DNA of the CDR3: TGCGCCAGCAGCCAAGATAGGGCAGGGGTGTTCGGCTACACCTTC.

The rearrangement links TRBV30 to TRBJ1-2; D gene uncertain. Trimming stripped 2 bases from V and 2 bases from J, with 9 bases between. CDR1 is GTSNPN, CDR2 SVGIG, per germline (reference sequence). This CDR3 has 13 residues. The chain's CDR3 is CAWSLSRNYGYTF. CDR3 nucleotides: TGTGCCTGGAGTCTTAGCCGGAACTATGGCTACACCTTC. Using reference TRBV30 and TRBJ1-2 for the parts outside the CDR3, the full variable domain is SQTIHQWPATLVQPVGSPLSLECTVEGTSNPNLYWYRQAAGRGLQLLFYSVGIGQISSEVPQNLSASRPQDRQFILSSKKLLLSDSGFYLCAWSLSRNYGYTFGSGTRLTVV.

The V gene is TRBV24-1, the J gene TRBJ2-1; either TRBD1 or TRBD2 may fit D (7 bases each). Trimming removed 5 bases from V and 8 bases from J, with 12 bases in between. Per the germline V gene, CDR1 is KGHDR and CDR2 is SFDVKD. This CDR3 spans 13 amino acids. DNA for the CDR3: TGTGCCACCAGTGGCCCAGGGGGGGATGAGCAGTTCTTC. It translates to CATSGPGGDEQFF.

The chain combines TRBV11-2 with TRBJ1-5; TRBD1 aligns across 10 bases. The junction had 3 bases not matched to a gene; V was cut back by 1 base and J by 6 bases. Germline V gene lookup returns CDR1 SGHAT and CDR2 FQNNGV. The CDR3 consists of 15 residues. The CDR3 here is CASSLGQGASQPQHF. The CDR3, as DNA: TGTGCCAGCAGCTTAGGACAGGGGGCGAGTCAGCCCCAGCATTTT.

The chain couples TRBV28 to TRBJ1-4; 8 positions match TRBD1. The CDR3 covers 17 residues. The germline gives CDR1 MDHEN, CDR2 SYDVKM. V shed 5 bases, J shed 5 bases, and the junction held 13 bases outside the gene matches. CDR3: CASSEQGARGLNEKLFF. The CDR3 DNA sequence: TGTGCCAGCAGTGAGCAGGGGGCGCGGGGCCTGAATGAAAAACTGTTTTTT.

This chain joins TRBV19 and TRBJ1-2, with 7 positions matching TRBD1. This CDR3 is built from 16 residues. J lost 4 bases, V lost 6 bases, and 14 bases had no gene match. Germline V gene lookup returns CDR1 LNHDA and CDR2 SQIVND (reference sequence). The CDR3 sequence is CASRLKEGGDSYGYTF. The CDR3, as DNA: TGTGCCAGTAGGTTAAAGGAAGGGGGCGATTCCTATGGCTACACCTTC.